This T cell receptor (beta chain) was captured in a study of blood T cell repertoires in COVID-19. The V gene's germline CDR1 is MNHEY and CDR2 SMNVEV (reference sequence). The V gene lost 6 bases and the J gene lost 3 bases, with 17 bases spanning the gap. The length of the CDR3 is 15 residues. Data came from immunoSEQ multiplex PCR; TCRdb stores just in-frame clones and leaves some out. The table includes about 53,000 clones, more than 70% detected once. In this sample, this clone turned up once. This TCR was sampled from a man in his 70s with active COVID-19. Sequencing used peripheral blood. V is TRBV27 and J is TRBJ1-1, with D unclear. CDR3 loop: CASSASRRGYTEAFF. DNA for the CDR3: TGTGCCAGCAGCGCCTCCAGAAGAGGGTACACTGAAGCTTTCTTT.